This T cell receptor beta chain was sequenced in a study of tumor-infiltrating lymphocytes in oesophageal squamous cell carcinoma. Each CDR3 protein is one row after TCRdb ran MiXCR on the PCR reads. The sample includes 15,000 to 25,000 distinct CDR3 sequences, about 43% of them seen just once. In regard to this clonotype: Without the conserved terminal phenylalanine or tryptophan, this CDR3 likely stems from a read error. The DNA is left out, because the CDR3 cannot be placed on it with certainty; the CDR3 is given as TCRdb lists it.

The sequence was collected from a male donor with esophageal squamous cell carcinoma. Material: normal esophageal tissue next to the tumor.

The CDR3 loop reads CASSQRQTQYFGS. This chain links TRBV7-9 with TRBJ2-5; TRBD1, the D gene given by the table, was not confirmed from the DNA. Germline CDR1 SEHNR, CDR2 FQNEAQ (reference sequence). The CDR3 has 13 residues if both end residues are counted.